This T cell receptor beta chain was recovered during a study of cytomegalovirus exposure and HLA in healthy donors. Study summary: Inside one of the first data releases sat about 85 million unique TCRs taken from HLA-typed donors.

Germline V gene sequence: CDR1 SGHDT, CDR2 YYEEEE. V gave up 2 bases and J gave up 5 bases; unmatched junction bases: 6. The length of the CDR3 is 16 residues. On this clone itself: Its antigen is currently unknown.

It was with 60 Vbeta and 13 Jbeta primers that the PCR ran. Authors' processing steps: Later reanalysis found around 80 million unique TCR beta chains, around 10 million of them shared. The repertoire was sequenced with immunoSEQ multiplex PCR; TCRdb's copy has only in-frame clones and lacks some. V and J calls and clone size are as listed in that table; D and trimming were resolved from the DNA. The data show tens of thousands of clones, 65% to 75% seen once. General study results and limits: In a later analysis, HLA-associated beta chains showed higher expansion and lower generation probabilities than comparable chains. In an earlier analysis, productive rearrangement rates for most beta V segments clustered near 87% or 30%.

The rearrangement joins TRBV5-6 to TRBJ2-2, with TRBD2 matching over 10 bases. Sequencing was carried out using PBMCs. The receptor was derived from a man aged 30-40 years in good health and CMV-seronegative. CDR3: CASSLWASGGTGELFF. Written as DNA, the CDR3 is TGTGCCAGCAGCTTATGGGCTAGCGGGGGTACCGGGGAGCTGTTTTTT.